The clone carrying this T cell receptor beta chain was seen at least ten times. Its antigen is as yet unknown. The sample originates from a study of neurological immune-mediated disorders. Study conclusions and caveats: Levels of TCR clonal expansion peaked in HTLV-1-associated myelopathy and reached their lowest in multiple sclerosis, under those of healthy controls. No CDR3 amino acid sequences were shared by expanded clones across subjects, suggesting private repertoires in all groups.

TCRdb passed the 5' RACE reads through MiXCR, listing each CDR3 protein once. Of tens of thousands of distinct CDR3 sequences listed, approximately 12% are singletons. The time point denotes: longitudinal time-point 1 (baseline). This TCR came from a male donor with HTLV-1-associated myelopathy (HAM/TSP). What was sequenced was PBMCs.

The CDR3 here is CSAREGLAGGRGTQYF. CDR3 coding DNA: TGCAGTGCTAGAGAAGGACTAGCGGGGGGGCGGGGTACGCAGTATTTT. V is TRBV20-1 and J is TRBJ2-3, with 15 bases identical to TRBD2. CDR3 length equals 16 residues. Germline V lookup: CDR1 DFQATT, CDR2 SNEGSKA (reference sequence). Unmatched junction bases numbered 6, after V lost 0 bases and J lost 8 bases.